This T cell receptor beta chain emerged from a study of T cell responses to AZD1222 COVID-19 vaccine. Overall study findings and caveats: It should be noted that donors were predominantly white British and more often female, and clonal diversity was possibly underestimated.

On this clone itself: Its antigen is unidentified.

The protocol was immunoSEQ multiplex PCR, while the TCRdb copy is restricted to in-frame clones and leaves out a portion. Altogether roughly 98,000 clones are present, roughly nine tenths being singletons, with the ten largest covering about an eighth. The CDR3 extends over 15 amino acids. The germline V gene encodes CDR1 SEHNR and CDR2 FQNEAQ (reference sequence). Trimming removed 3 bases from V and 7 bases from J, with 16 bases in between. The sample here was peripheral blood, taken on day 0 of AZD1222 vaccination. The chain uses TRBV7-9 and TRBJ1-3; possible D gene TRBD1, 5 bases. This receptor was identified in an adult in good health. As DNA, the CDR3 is TGTGCCAGCAGCTTTAGGGGCCCTCTCACGAACACCATATATTTT. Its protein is CASSFRGPLTNTIYF. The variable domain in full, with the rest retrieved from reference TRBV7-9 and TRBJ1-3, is DTGVSQNPRHKITKRGQNVTFRCDPISEHNRLYWYRQTLGQGPEFLTYFQNEAQLEKSRLLSDRFSAERPKGSFSTLEIQRTEQGDSAMYLCASSFRGPLTNTIYFGEGSWLTVV.